The clone carrying this T cell receptor (beta chain) came up a few times. The antigen is undetermined. The record originates from a study of identical twins. Study-level points and caveats: Out-of-frame alpha sequences shared by twins showed excess low generation probability.

A universal primer site was created by template switching, with the cDNA bearing unique molecular identifiers. In TCRdb, the 5' RACE reads were re-called with MiXCR into one record per CDR3 protein. Of about 340,000 distinct CDR3 sequences listed, 9% to 10% were seen once; the top ten hold more than 8%. The CDR3 extends over 12 amino acids. Germline-derived CDR1 and CDR2 are SQVTM and ANQGSEA. The germline V and J ends were trimmed by 4 bases and 5 bases, with 12 bases remaining between them. The source of this sequence is a woman aged 45 to 65 in good health. Material for sequencing was naive T cells sorted from blood. The V call is TRBV29-1, the J call TRBJ2-7; D gene ambiguous. In DNA, the CDR3 is TGCAGCGTTGGCCAAGGCTGGGACGAGCAGTACTTC. It specifies CSVGQGWDEQYF.